This paragraph covers one T cell receptor (beta chain) sequence. Its antigen is unknown. PBMCs were isolated at a quantity of at least 6 million per sample. The sample belongs to a study of blood T cells in healthy people across ages. Study-wide results and limits: Because sorting was not performed, PBMCs prevented conclusive naive versus antigen-experienced comparison.

Germline CDR1 is SQVTM and CDR2 is ANQGSEA. This CDR3 is built from 13 residues. V was trimmed by 7 bases and J by 7 bases, leaving 20 bases between them. The use of a sample-barcoded 5' primer and a J-beta primer mix characterized a second PCR of roughly 6 to 11 cycles. TCRdb fed the 5' RACE reads into MiXCR, producing one record per CDR3 protein. The sample contains roughly 800,000 distinct CDR3 sequences, 55% to 70% of which appear only once. Sample: blood. This clonotype was obtained from a man under 40 in good health. This chain connects TRBV29-1 to TRBJ2-7; D gene unclear. The CDR3 region is CSALAFSYNEQYF. In DNA form, the CDR3 reads TGCAGCGCCCTGGCATTCTCCTACAATGAGCAGTACTTC.